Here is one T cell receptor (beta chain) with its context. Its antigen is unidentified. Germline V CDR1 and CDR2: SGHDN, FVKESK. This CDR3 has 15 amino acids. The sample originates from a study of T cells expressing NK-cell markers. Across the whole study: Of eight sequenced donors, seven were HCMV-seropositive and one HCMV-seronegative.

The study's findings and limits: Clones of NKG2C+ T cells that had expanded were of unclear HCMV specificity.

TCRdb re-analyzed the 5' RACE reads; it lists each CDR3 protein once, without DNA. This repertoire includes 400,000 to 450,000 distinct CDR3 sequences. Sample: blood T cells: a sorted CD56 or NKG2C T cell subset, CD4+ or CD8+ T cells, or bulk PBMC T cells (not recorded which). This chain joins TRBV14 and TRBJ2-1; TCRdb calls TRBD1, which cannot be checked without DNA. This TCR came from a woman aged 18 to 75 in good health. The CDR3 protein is CASSVGQGPSVEQFF.